This T cell receptor (beta chain) appears in the sequencing data of a study of blood T cells in healthy people across ages. Study-level points and caveats: Estimated diversity across one million T cells was deemed an underestimate.

A second PCR, run for about 6 to 11 cycles, used a sample-barcoded 5' primer plus a J-beta primer mix. A single record per CDR3 protein comes from TCRdb applying MiXCR to the 5' RACE reads. The table includes roughly 1.4 million distinct CDR3 sequences, roughly 59% detected once. This clonotype was seen a handful of times. Its antigen is not identified. The CDR3 loop spans 16 amino acids. V dropped 4 bases and J dropped 4; count of bases not matched to a gene: 7. Germline CDR1 LGHNA, CDR2 YSLEER. Sequencing used blood. The sequence was collected from a man younger than 30 in good health. The chain combines TRBV4-3 with TRBJ2-1; 10 nucleotides align to TRBD2. The CDR3, as DNA: TGCGCCAGCAGCCTTCAAGCGGGGGGGGATTACAATGAGCAGTTCTTC. Encoded protein: CASSLQAGGDYNEQFF.